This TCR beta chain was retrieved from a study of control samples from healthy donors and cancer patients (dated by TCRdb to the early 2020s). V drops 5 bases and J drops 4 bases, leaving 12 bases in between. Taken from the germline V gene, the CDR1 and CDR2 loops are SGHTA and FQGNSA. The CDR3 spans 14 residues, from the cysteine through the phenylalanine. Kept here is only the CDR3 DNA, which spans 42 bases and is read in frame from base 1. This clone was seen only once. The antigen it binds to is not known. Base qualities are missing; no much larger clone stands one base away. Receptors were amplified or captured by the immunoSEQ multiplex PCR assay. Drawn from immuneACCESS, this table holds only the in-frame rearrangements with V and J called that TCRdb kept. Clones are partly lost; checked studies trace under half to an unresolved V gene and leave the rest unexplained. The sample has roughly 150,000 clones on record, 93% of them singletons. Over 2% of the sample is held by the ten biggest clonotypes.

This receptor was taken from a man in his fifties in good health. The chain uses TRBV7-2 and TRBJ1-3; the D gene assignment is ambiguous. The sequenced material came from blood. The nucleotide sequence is TGTGCCAGCAGCCCTTTGGGGTACGGAAACACCATATATTTT. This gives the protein CASSPLGYGNTIYF.